There are many counts of the clone carrying this T cell receptor beta chain. The antigen is unknown. Production of TCR cDNA was by 5'RACE template switching, which also added a universal primer site and UMIs. MiXCR was run by TCRdb on the 5' RACE reads, yielding one entry per CDR3 protein. The table includes over 300,000 distinct CDR3 sequences, 6.8% detected once. This entry comes from a study of T cells after yellow fever vaccination. Study-level background: Fractions of low cell number were prepared using SMART-Seq v4 Ultra Low Input.

Whole-study results and caveats: Abundant clonotypes from the bulk population could contaminate FACS-sorted repertoires.

This clonotype was sampled from a man between 18 and 29 years old who received the YFV17D yellow fever vaccine. Here the sequenced sample was PBMCs, taken about 49 days after the first yellow fever vaccination.

The CDR3 spells CASKRGTDSEQFF. The CDR3 coding sequence is TGTGCCAGCAAGCGGGGGACTGACAGTGAGCAGTTCTTC. The chain carries TRBV2 and TRBJ2-1; the match to TRBD2 covers 8 bases. Germline values: CDR1 SNHLY, CDR2 FYNNEI. This CDR3 spans 13 amino acids. V trimming: 7 bases; J trimming: 9 bases; junction bases outside the gene matches: 8.